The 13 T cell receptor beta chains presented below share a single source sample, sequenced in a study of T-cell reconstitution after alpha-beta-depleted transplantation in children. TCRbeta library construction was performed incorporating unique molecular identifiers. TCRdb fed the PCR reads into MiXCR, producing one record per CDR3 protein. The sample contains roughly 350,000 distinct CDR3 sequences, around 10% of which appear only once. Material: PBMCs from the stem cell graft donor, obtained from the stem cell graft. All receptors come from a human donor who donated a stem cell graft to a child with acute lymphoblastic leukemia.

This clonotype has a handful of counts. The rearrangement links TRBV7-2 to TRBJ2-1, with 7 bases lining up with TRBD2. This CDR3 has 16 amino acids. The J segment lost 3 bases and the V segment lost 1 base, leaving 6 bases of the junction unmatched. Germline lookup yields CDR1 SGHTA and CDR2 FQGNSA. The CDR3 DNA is TGTGCCAGCAGCTTAGTCGGCGGGAGAGGCTACAATGAGCAGTTCTTC. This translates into CASSLVGGRGYNEQFF.

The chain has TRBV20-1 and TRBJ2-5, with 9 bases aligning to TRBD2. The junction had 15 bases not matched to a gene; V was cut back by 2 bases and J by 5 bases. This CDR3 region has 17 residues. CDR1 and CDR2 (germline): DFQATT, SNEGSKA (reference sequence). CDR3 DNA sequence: TGCAGTGCTAGAAAAAATTGGGCTAGCGGGAAAGGGGAGACCCAGTACTTC. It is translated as CSARKNWASGKGETQYF.

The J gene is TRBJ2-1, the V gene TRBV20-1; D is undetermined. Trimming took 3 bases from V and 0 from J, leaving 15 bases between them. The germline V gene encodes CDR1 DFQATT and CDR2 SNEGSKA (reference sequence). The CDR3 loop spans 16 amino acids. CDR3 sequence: CSASPAKRSSYNEQFF. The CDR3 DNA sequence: TGCAGTGCTAGCCCTGCAAAACGGAGCTCCTACAATGAGCAGTTCTTC.

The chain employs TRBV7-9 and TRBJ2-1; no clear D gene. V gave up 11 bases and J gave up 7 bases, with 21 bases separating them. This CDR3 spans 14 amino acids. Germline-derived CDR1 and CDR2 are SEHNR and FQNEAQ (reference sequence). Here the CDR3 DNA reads TGTGCCTCCCTAATTGGGTTTGCCGGGAATGAGCAGTTCTTC. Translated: CASLIGFAGNEQFF. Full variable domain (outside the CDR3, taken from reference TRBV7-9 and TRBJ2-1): DTGVSQNPRHKITKRGQNVTFRCDPISEHNRLYWYRQTLGQGPEFLTYFQNEAQLEKSRLLSDRFSAERPKGSFSTLEIQRTEQGDSAMYLCASLIGFAGNEQFFGPGTRLTVL.

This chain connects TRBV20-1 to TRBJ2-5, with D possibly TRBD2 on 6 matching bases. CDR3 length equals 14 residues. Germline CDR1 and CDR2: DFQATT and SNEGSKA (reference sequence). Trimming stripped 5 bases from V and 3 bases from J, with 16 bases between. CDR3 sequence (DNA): TGCAGTGCTCTAAGACTAGACGCTGAAGAGACCCAGTACTTC. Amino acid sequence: CSALRLDAEETQYF.

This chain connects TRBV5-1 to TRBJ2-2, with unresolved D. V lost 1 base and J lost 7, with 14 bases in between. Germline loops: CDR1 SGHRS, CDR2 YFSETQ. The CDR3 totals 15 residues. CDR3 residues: CASSLSRVEHGELFF. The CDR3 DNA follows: TGCGCCAGCAGCTTGTCCCGGGTGGAACACGGGGAGCTGTTTTTT.

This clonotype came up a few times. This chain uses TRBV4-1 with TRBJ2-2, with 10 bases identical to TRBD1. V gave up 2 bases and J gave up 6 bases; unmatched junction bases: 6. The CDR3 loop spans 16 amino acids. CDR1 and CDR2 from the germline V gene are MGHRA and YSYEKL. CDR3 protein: CASSQRQGAVAGELFF. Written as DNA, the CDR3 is TGCGCCAGCAGCCAACGACAGGGGGCGGTGGCCGGGGAGCTGTTTTTT.

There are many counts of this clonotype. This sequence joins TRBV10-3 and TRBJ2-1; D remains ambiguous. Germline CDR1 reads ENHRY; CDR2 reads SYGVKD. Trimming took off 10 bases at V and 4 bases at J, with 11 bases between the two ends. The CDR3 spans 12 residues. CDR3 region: CATSMVYNEQFF. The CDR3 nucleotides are TGTGCCACTTCTATGGTTTACAATGAGCAGTTCTTC.

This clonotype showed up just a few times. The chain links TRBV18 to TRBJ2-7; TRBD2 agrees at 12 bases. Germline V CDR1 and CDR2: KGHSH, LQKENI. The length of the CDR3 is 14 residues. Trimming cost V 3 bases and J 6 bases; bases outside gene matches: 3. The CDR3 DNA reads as TGTGCCAGCTCACCTCTAGCGGGAGGGTCCGAGCAGTACTTC. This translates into CASSPLAGGSEQYF.

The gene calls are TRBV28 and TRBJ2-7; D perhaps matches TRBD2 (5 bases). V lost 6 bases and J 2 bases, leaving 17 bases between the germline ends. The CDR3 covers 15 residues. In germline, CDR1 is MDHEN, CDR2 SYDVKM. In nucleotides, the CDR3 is TGTGCCAGCAGCCCCCATTCGGGGTTTACCTACGAGCAGTACTTC. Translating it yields CASSPHSGFTYEQYF.

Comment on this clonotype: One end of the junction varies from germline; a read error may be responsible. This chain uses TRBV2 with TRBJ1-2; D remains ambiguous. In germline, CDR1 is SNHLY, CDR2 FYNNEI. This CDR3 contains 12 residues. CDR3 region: CAGSGDGYGYTF. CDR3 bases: TGTGCCGGCAGTGGTGACGGATATGGCTACACCTTC.

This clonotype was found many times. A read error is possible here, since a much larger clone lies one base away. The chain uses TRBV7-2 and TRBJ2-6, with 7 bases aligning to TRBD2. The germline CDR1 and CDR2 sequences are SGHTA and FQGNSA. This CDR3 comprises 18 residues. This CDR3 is CASSLAGDYPSGANGLTF. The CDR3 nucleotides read TGTGCCAGCAGCTTAGCCGGGGACTATCCCTCTGGGGCCAACGGCCTGACTTTC.

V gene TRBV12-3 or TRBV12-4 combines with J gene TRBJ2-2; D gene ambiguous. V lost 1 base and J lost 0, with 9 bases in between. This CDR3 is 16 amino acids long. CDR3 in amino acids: CASSLDSTANTGELFF. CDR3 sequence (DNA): TGTGCCAGCAGTTTAGATTCTACAGCGAACACCGGGGAGCTGTTTTTT.